The sequence of this T cell receptor beta chain was determined in a study of blood T cells in healthy people across ages. A second roughly 6 to 11 cycle PCR used barcoded and J-beta primers. MiXCR, applied by TCRdb to the 5' RACE reads, yields one record per CDR3 protein. The top ten clones hold less than 0.85% of a sample with under 1,100,000 distinct CDR3 sequences, under 30% of them seen once. The CDR3 is 14 amino acids. Germline CDR1 and CDR2: LNHDA and SQIVND (reference sequence). The same specimen was also included in a second study, on T cells of mothers and their children.

The receptor's source is a girl under 10 years old in good health. Sequenced: blood. V is TRBV19 and J is TRBJ2-5, with D possibly matching TRBD2 (6 bases). Matching the DNA end better, TRBJ2-1 makes the J call doubtful. The CDR3 DNA is TGTGCCAGTAGTATAGAGACTAGTAGGGCTGAGCAGTTCTTC. It translates to CASSIETSRAEQFF.